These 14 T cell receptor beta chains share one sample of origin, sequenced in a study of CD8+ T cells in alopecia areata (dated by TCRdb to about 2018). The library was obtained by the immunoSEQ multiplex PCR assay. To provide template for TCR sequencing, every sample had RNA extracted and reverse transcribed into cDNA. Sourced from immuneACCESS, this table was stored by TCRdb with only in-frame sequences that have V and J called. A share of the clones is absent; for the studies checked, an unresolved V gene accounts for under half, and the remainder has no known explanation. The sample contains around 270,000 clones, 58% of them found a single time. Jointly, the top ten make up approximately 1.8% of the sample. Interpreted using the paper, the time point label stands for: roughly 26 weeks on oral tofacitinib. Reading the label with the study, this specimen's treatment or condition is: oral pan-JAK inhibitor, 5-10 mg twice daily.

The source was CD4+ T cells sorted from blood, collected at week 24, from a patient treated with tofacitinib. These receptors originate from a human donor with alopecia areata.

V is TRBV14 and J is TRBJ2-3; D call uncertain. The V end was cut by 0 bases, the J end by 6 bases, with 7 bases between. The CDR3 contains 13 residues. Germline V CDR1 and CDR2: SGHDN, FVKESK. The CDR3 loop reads CASSQELYDTQYF. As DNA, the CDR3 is TGTGCCAGCAGCCAAGAACTATACGATACGCAGTATTTT.

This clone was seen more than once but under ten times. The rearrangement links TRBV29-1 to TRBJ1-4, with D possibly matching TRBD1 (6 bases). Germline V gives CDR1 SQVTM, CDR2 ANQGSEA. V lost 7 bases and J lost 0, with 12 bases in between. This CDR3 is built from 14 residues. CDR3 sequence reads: CSASDRATNEKLFF. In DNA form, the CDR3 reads TGCAGCGCCTCGGACAGAGCAACTAATGAAAAACTGTTTTTT. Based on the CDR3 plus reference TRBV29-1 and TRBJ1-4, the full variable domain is SAVISQKPSRDICQRGTSLTIQCQVDSQVTMMFWYRQQPGQSLTLIATANQGSEATYESGFVIDKFPISRPNLTFSTLTVSNMSPEDSSIYLCSASDRATNEKLFFGSGTQLSVL.

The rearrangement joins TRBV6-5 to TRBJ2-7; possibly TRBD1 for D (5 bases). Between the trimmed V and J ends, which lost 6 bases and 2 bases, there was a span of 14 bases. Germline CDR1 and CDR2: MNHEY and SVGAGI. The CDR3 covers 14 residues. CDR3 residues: CASSYTQGTYEQYF. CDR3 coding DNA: TGTGCCAGCAGCTACACCCAGGGCACCTACGAGCAGTACTTC.

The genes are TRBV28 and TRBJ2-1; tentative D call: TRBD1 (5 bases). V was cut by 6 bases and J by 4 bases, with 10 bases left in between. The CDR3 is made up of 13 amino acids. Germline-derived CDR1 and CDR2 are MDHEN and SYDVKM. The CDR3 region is CASRGPRYNEQFF. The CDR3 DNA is TGTGCCAGCAGGGGGCCGAGGTACAATGAGCAGTTCTTC.

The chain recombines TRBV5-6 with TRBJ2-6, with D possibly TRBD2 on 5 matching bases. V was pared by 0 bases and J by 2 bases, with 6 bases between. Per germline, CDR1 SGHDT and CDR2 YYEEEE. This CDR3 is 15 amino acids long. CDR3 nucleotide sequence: TGTGCCAGCAGCTTGGACGGGGCTGGGGCCAACGTCCTGACTTTC. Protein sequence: CASSLDGAGANVLTF.

The CDR3 here is CATSGRDSAADTQYF. The CDR3 DNA sequence: TGTGCCACCAGCGGCCGAGACTCCGCGGCGGATACCCAGTACTTC. J is TRBJ2-5 and V is TRBV15; no clear D gene. Germline CDR1 LNHNV, CDR2 YYDKDF (reference sequence). This CDR3 spans 15 amino acids. The V and J ends lost 5 bases and 8 bases respectively, with 21 bases between them.

CDR3 nucleotide sequence: TGTGCCAGCAGCCTAGGCGGGACTAGGAACAATGAGCAGTTCTTC. Amino acids: CASSLGGTRNNEQFF. The V and J genes are TRBV28 and TRBJ2-1, with 8 bases that match TRBD2. V was pared by 6 bases and J by 5 bases, with 9 bases of the junction left unmatched. The V gene's germline CDR1 is MDHEN and CDR2 SYDVKM. The CDR3 is 15 residues long. The variable domain in full, completed from reference TRBV28 and TRBJ2-1, reads DVKVTQSSRYLVKRTGEKVFLECVQDMDHENMFWYRQDPGLGLRLIYFSYDVKMKEKGDIPEGYSVSREKKERFSLILESASTNQTSMYLCASSLGGTRNNEQFFGPGTRLTVL.

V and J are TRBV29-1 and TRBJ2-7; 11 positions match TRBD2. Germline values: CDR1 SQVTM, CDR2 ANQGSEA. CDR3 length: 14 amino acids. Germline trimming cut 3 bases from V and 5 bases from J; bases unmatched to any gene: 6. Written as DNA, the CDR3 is TGCAGCGTTGACACTAGCGGGGGTGGTAACGAGCAGTACTTC. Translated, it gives CSVDTSGGGNEQYF.

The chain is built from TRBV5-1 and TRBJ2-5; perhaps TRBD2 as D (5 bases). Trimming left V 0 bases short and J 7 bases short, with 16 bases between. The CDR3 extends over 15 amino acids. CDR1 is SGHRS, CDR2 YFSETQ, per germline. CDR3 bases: TGCGCCAGCAGCTTGGCACTAGGACGTTCAGGGACCCAGTACTTC. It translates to CASSLALGRSGTQYF.

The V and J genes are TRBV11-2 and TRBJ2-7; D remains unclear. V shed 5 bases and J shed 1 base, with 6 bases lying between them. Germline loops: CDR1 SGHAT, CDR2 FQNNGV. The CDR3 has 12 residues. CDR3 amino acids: CASSLWSYEQYF. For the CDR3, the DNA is TGTGCCAGCAGCCTCTGGTCCTACGAGCAGTACTTC.

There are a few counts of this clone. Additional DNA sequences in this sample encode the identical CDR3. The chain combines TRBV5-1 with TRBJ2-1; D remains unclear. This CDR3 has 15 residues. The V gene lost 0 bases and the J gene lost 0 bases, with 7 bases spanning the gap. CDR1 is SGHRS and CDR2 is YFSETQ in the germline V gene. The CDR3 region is CASSLGGSSYNEQFF. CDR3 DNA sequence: TGCGCCAGCAGCTTGGGCGGAAGCTCCTACAATGAGCAGTTCTTC.

The CDR3 here is CASSPPRRPQETQYF. DNA for the CDR3: TGTGCCAGCTCACCACCGCGACGACCCCAAGAGACCCAGTACTTC. The chain couples TRBV18 to TRBJ2-5; unclear D gene. Germline CDR1 KGHSH, CDR2 LQKENI. The V gene lost 0 bases and the J gene lost 1 base, with 9 bases spanning the gap. The CDR3 runs 15 residues.

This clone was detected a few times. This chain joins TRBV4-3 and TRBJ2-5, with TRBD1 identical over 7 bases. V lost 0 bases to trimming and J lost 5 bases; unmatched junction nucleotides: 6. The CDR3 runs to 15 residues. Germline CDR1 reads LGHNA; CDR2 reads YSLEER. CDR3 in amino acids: CASSQDKGAGETQYF. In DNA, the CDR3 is TGCGCCAGCAGCCAAGATAAGGGGGCCGGTGAGACCCAGTACTTC.

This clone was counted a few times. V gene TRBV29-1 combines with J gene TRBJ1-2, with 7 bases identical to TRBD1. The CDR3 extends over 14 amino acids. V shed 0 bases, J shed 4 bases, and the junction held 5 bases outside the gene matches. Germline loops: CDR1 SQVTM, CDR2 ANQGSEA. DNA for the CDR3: TGCAGCGTTGAAGAAAGGGGGCCGAGCTATGGCTACACCTTC. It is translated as CSVEERGPSYGYTF.